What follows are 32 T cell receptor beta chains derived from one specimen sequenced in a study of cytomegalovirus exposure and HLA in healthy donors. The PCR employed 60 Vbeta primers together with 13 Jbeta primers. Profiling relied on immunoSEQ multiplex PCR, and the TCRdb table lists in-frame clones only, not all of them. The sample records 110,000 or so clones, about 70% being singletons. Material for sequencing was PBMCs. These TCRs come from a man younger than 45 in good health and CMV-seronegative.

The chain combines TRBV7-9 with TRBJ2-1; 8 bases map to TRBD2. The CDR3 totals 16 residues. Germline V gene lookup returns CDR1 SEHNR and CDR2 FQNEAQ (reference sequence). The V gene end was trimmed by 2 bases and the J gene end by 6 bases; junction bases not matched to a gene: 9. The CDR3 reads CASSLYAAGEVNEQFF. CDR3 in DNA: TGTGCCAGCAGCTTATATGCAGCGGGAGAGGTCAATGAGCAGTTCTTC.

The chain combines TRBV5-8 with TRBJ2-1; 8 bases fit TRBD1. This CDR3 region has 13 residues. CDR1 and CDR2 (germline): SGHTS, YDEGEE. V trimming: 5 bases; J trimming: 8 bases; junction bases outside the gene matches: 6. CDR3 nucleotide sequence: TGTGCCAGCAGGGTCAGGGGGCAGGATGAGCAGTTCTTC. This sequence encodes CASRVRGQDEQFF. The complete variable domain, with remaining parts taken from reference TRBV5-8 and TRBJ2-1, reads EAGVTQSPTHLIKTRGQQATLRCSPISGHTSVYWYQQALGLGLQFLLWYDEGEERNRGNFPPRFSGRQFPNYSSELNVNALELEDSALYLCASRVRGQDEQFFGPGTRLTVL.

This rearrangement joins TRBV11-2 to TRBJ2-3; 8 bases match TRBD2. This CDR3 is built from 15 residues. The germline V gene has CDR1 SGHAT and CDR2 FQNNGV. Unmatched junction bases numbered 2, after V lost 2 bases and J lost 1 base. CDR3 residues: CASSLTGLGTDTQYF. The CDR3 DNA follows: TGTGCCAGCAGCTTAACGGGACTAGGCACAGATACGCAGTATTTT.

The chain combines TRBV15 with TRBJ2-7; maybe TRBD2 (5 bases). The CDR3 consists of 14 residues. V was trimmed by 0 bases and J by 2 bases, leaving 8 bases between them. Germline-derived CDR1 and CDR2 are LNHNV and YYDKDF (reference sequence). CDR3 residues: CATSRDSGAYEQYF. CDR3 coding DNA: TGTGCCACCAGCAGAGACTCCGGGGCCTACGAGCAGTACTTC. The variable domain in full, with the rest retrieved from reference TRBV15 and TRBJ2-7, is DAMVIQNPRYQVTQFGKPVTLSCSQTLNHNVMYWYQQKSSQAPKLLFHYYDKDFNNEADTPDNFQSRRPNTSFCFLDIRSPGLGDTAMYLCATSRDSGAYEQYFGPGTRLTVT.

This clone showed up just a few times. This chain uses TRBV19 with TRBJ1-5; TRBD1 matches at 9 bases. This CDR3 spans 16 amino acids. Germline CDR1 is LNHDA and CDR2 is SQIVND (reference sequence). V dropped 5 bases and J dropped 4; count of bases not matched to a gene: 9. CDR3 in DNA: TGTGCCAGTAGTCCGCCGGGACAGGGAGAAAATCAGCCCCAGCATTTT. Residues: CASSPPGQGENQPQHF. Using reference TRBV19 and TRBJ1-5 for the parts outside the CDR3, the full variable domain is DGGITQSPKYLFRKEGQNVTLSCEQNLNHDAMYWYRQDPGQGLRLIYYSQIVNDFQKGDIAEGYSVSREKKESFPLTVTSAQKNPTAFYLCASSPPGQGENQPQHFGDGTRLSIL.

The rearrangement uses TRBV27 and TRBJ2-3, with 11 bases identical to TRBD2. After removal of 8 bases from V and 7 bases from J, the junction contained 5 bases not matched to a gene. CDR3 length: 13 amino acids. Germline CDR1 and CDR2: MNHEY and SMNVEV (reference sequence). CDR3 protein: CASASSGGNTQYF. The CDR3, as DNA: TGTGCCAGCGCGTCTAGCGGGGGGAATACGCAGTATTTT.

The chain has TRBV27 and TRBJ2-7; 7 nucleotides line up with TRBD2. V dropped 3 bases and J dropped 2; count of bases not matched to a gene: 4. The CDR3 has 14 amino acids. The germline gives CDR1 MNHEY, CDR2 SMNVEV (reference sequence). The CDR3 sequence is CASSLSSGTYEQYF. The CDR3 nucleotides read TGTGCCAGCAGTTTGTCTAGCGGTACCTACGAGCAGTACTTC.

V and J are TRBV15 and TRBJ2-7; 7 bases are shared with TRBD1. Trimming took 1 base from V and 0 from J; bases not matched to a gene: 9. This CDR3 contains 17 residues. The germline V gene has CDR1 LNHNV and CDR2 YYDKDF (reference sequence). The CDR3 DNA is TGTGCCACCAGCAGAGCCTCCTTCCGGGACAGCTCCTACGAGCAGTACTTC. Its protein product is CATSRASFRDSSYEQYF.

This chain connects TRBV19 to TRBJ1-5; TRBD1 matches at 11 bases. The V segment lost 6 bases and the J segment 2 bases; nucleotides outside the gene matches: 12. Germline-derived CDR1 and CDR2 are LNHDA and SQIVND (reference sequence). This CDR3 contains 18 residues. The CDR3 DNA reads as TGTGCCAGTAGCACGCCGGGACAGGGGGTTCCAGGCAATCAGCCCCAGCATTTT. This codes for CASSTPGQGVPGNQPQHF. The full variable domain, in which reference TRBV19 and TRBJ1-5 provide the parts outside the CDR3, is DGGITQSPKYLFRKEGQNVTLSCEQNLNHDAMYWYRQDPGQGLRLIYYSQIVNDFQKGDIAEGYSVSREKKESFPLTVTSAQKNPTAFYLCASSTPGQGVPGNQPQHFGDGTRLSIL.

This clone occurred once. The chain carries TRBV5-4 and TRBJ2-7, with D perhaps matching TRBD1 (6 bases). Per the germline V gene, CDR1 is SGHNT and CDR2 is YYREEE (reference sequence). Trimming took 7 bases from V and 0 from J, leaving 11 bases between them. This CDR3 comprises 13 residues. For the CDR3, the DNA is TGTGCCAGCGGTCCAGGGGTCTCCTACGAGCAGTACTTC. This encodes CASGPGVSYEQYF.

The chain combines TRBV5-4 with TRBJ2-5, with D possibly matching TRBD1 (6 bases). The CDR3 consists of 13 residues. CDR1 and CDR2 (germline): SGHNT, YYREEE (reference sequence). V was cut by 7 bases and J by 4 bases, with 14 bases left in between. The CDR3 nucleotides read TGTGCCAGCGGCAGGGGACCTCGAGAGACCCAGTACTTC. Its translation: CASGRGPRETQYF.

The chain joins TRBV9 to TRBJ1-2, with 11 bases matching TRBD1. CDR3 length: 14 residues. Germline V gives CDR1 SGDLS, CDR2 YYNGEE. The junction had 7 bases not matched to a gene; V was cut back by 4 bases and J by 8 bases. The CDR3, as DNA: TGTGCCAGCAGCTCCTGGACAGGGGGCTTAGGCTACACCTTC. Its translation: CASSSWTGGLGYTF. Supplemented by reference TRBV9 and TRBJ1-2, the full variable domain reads DSGVTQTPKHLITATGQRVTLRCSPRSGDLSVYWYQQSLDQGLQFLIQYYNGEERAKGNILERFSAQQFPDLHSELNLSSLELGDSALYFCASSSWTGGLGYTFGSGTRLTVV.

This CDR3 reads CASSLVASGTHEQYF. For the CDR3, the DNA is TGCGCCAGCAGCTTGGTGGCTAGCGGGACCCACGAGCAGTACTTC. The chain links TRBV5-1 to TRBJ2-7; 9 bases are shared with TRBD2. With V trimmed by 0 bases and J by 5 bases, 6 bases remained unmatched. The germline gives CDR1 SGHRS, CDR2 YFSETQ. The CDR3 sequence is 15 residues long.

The CDR3 region is CASSLGLAGAPYEQYF. For the CDR3, the DNA is TGTGCCAGCAGCTTGGGACTAGCGGGAGCCCCCTACGAGCAGTACTTC. This chain links TRBV7-2 with TRBJ2-7; TRBD2 agrees at 14 bases. Trimming at V came to 3 bases and at J to 2 bases, leaving 3 bases not matched to a gene. CDR3 length: 16 amino acids. Germline-derived CDR1 and CDR2 are SGHTA and FQGNSA.

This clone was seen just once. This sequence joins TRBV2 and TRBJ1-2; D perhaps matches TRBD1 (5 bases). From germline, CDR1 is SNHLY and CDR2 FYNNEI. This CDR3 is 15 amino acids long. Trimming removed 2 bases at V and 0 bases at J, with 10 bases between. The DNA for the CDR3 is TGTGCCAGCAGTGAATGGGGGGGAGCTAACTATGGCTACACCTTC. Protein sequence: CASSEWGGANYGYTF. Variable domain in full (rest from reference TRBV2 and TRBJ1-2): EPEVTQTPSHQVTQMGQEVILRCVPISNHLYFYWYRQILGQKVEFLVSFYNNEISEKSEIFDDQFSVERPDGSNFTLKIRSTKLEDSAMYFCASSEWGGANYGYTFGSGTRLTVV.

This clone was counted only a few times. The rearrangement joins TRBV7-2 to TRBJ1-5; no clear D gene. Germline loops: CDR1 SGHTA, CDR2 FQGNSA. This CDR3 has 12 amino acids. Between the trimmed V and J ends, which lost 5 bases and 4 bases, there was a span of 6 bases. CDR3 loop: CASSQANQPQHF. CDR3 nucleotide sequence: TGTGCCAGCAGCCAGGCGAATCAGCCCCAGCATTTT.

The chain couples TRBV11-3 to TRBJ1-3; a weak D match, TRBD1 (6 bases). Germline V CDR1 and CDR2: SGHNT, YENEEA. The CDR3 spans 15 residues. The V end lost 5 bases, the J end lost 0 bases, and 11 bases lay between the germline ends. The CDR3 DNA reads TGTGCCAGCAGCCCGGGACAATACTCTGGAAACACCATATATTTT. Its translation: CASSPGQYSGNTIYF.

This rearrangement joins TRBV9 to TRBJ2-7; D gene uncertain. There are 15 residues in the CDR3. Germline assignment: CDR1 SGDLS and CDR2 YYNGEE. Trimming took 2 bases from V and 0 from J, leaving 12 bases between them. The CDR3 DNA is TGTGCCAGCAGCGTTAGTGACTCTTACTCCTACGAGCAGTACTTC. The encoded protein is CASSVSDSYSYEQYF.

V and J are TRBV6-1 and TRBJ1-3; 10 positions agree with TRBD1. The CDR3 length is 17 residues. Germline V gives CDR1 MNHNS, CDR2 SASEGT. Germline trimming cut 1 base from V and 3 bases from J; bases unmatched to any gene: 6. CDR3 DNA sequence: TGTGCCAGCAGTGAAGGGTGGGACAGGGGTATTGGAAACACCATATATTTT. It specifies CASSEGWDRGIGNTIYF.

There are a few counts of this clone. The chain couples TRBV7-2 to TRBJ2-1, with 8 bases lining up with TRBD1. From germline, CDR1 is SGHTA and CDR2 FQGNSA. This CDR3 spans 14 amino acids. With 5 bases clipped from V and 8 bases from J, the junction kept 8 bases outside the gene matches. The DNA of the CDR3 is TGTGCCAGCAGCGGTATGGGACAGGTAGATGAGCAGTTCTTC. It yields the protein CASSGMGQVDEQFF.

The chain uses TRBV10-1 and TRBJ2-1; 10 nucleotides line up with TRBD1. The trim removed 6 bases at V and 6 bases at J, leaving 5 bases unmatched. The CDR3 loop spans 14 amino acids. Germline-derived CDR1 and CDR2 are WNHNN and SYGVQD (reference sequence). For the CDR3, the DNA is TGCGCCAGCAGGACCGGGACAGGGGCCAATGAGCAGTTCTTC. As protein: CASRTGTGANEQFF.

CDR3 nucleotides: TGCGCCAGCAGCCAGGCACCATACCTGAACACTGAAGCTTTCTTT. Amino acids: CASSQAPYLNTEAFF. This chain connects TRBV4-3 to TRBJ1-1, with D unclear. V was clipped by 3 bases and J by 0 bases, with 11 bases between them. Germline V gene data show CDR1 as LGHNA and CDR2 as YSLEER. The CDR3 is made up of 15 amino acids.

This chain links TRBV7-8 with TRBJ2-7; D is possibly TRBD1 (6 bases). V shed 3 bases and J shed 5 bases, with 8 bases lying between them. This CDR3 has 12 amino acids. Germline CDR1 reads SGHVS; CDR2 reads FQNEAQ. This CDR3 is CASSFGTNEQYF. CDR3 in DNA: TGTGCCAGCAGCTTCGGGACAAACGAGCAGTACTTC.

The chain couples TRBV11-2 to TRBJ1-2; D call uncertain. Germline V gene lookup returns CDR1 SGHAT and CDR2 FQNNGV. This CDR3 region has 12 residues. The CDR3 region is CGTDSSYYGYTF. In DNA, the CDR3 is TGTGGCACCGACTCGTCCTACTATGGCTACACCTTC.

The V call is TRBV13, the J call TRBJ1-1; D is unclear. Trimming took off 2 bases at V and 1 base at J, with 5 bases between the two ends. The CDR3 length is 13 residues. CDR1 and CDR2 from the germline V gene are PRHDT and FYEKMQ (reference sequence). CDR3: CASSLPRNTEAFF. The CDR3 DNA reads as TGTGCCAGCAGCTTACCCAGGAACACTGAAGCTTTCTTT.

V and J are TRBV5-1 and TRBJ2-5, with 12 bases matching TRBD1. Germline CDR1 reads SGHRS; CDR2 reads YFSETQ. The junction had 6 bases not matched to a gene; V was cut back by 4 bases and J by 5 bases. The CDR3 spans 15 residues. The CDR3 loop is CASSPGTGGGETQYF. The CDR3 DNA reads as TGCGCCAGCAGCCCCGGGACAGGGGGCGGGGAGACCCAGTACTTC.

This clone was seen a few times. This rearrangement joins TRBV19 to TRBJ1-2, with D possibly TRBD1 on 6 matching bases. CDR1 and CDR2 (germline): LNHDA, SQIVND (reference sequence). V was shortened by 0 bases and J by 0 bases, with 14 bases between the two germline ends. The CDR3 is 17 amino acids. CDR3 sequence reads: CASSIDAGTQANYGYTF. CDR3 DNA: TGTGCCAGTAGTATAGACGCCGGGACACAAGCTAACTATGGCTACACCTTC. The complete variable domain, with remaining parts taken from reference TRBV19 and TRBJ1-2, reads DGGITQSPKYLFRKEGQNVTLSCEQNLNHDAMYWYRQDPGQGLRLIYYSQIVNDFQKGDIAEGYSVSREKKESFPLTVTSAQKNPTAFYLCASSIDAGTQANYGYTFGSGTRLTVV.

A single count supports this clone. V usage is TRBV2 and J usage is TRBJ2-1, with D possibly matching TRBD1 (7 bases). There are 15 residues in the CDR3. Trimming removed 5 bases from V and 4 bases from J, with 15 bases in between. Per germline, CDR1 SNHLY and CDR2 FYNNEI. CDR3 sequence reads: CASSPGGTLYNEQFF. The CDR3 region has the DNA TGTGCCAGCAGTCCAGGGGGGACATTATACAATGAGCAGTTCTTC.

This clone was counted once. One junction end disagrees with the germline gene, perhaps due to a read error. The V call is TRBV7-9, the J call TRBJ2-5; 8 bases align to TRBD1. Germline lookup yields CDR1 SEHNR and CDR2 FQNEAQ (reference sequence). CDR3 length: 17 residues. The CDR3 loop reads CSSSRGNSGQGLETQYF. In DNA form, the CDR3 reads TGTTCCAGCAGCCGCGGGAACTCCGGACAGGGTCTGGAGACCCAGTACTTC. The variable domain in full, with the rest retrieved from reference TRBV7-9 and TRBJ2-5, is DTGVSQNPRHKITKRGQNVTFRCDPISEHNRLYWYRQTLGQGPEFLTYFQNEAQLEKSRLLSDRFSAERPKGSFSTLEIQRTEQGDSAMYLCSSSRGNSGQGLETQYFGPGTRLLVL.

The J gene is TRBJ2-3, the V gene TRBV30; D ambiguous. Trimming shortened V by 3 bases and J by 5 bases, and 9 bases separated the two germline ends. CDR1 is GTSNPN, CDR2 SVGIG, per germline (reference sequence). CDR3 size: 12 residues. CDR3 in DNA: TGTGCCTGGAGGAGGAGTCGAGATACGCAGTATTTT. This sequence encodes CAWRRSRDTQYF.

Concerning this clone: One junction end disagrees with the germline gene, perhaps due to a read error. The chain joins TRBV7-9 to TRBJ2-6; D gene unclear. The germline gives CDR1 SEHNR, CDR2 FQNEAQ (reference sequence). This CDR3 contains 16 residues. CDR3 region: CSSSDTAVSGANVLTF. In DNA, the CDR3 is TGTTCCAGCAGCGATACAGCCGTCTCTGGGGCCAACGTCCTGACTTTC.

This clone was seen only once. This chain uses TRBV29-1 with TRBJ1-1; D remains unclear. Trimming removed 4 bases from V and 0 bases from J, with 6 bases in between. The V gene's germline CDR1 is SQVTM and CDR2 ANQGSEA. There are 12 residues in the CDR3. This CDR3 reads CSVVTVNTEAFF. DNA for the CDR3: TGCAGCGTTGTCACGGTGAACACTGAAGCTTTCTTT.